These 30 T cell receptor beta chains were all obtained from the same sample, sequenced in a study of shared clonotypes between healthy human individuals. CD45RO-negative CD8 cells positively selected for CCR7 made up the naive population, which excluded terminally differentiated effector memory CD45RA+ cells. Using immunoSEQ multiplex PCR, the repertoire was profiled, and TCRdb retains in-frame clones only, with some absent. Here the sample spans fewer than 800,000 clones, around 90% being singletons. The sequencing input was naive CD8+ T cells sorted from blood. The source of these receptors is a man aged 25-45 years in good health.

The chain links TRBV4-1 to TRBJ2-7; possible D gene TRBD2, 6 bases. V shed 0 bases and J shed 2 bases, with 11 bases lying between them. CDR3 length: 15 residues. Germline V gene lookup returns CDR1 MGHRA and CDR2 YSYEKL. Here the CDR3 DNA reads TGCGCCAGCAGCCAAGACCGGGACTCCGCCTACGAGCAGTACTTC. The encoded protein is CASSQDRDSAYEQYF.

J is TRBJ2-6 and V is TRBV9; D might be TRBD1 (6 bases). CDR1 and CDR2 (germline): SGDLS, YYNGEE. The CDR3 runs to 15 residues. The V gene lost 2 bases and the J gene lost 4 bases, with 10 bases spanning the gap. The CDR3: CASSVWGTGANVLTF. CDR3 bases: TGTGCCAGCAGCGTTTGGGGGACAGGGGCCAACGTCCTGACTTTC.

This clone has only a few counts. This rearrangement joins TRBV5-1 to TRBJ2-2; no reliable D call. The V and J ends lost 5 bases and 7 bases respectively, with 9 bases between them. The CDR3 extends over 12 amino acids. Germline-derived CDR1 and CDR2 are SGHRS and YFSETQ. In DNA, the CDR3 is TGCGCCAGCAGGTGGGGAATCGGGGAGCTGTTTTTT. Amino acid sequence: CASRWGIGELFF.

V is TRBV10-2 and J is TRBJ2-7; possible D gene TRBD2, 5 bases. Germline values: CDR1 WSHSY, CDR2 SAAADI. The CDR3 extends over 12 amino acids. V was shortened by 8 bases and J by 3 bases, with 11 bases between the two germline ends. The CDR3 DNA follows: TGCGCCAGCGGAGTTCGGGGCTACGAGCAGTACTTC. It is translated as CASGVRGYEQYF.

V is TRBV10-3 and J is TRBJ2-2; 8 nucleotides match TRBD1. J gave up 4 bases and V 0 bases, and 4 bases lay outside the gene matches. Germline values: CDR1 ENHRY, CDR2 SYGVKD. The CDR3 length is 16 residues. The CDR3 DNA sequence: TGTGCCATCAGTGAGTCGACAGGGGTACCCACCGGGGAGCTGTTTTTT. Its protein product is CAISESTGVPTGELFF.

DNA for the CDR3: TGTGCCAGCAGCGAAACCCCGGGACTAGCGGGAGGAGAGACCCAGTACTTC. Protein sequence: CASSETPGLAGGETQYF. V usage is TRBV7-6 and J usage is TRBJ2-5, with TRBD2 identical over 15 bases. V lost 5 bases, J lost 4 bases, and 8 bases stayed unmatched. The germline V gene encodes CDR1 SGHVS and CDR2 FNYEAQ. The CDR3 has 17 residues. Using reference TRBV7-6 and TRBJ2-5 for the parts outside the CDR3, the full variable domain is GAGVSQSPRYKVTKRGQDVALRCDPISGHVSLYWYRQALGQGPEFLTYFNYEAQQDKSGLPNDRFSAERPEGSISTLTIQRTEQRDSAMYRCASSETPGLAGGETQYFGPGTRLLVL.

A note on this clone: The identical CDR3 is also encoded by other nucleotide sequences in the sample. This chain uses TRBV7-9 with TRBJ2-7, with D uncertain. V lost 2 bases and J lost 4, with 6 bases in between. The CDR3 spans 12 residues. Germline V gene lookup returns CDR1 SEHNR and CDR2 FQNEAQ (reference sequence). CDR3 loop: CASSLKGYEQYF. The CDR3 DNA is TGTGCCAGCAGCTTAAAAGGATACGAGCAGTACTTC.

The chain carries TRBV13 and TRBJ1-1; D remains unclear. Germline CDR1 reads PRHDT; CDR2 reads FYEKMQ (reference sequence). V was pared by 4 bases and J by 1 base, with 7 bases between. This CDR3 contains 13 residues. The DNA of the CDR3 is TGTGCCAGCAGCTCCTCGGAGAACACTGAAGCTTTCTTT. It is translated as CASSSSENTEAFF.

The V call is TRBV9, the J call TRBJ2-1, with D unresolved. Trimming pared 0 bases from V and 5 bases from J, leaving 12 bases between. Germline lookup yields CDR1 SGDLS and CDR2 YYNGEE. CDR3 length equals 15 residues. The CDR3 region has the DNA TGTGCCAGCAGCGTAGATGGGGTTCGGGACAATGAGCAGTTCTTC. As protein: CASSVDGVRDNEQFF. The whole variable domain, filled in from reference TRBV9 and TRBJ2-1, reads DSGVTQTPKHLITATGQRVTLRCSPRSGDLSVYWYQQSLDQGLQFLIQYYNGEERAKGNILERFSAQQFPDLHSELNLSSLELGDSALYFCASSVDGVRDNEQFFGPGTRLTVL.

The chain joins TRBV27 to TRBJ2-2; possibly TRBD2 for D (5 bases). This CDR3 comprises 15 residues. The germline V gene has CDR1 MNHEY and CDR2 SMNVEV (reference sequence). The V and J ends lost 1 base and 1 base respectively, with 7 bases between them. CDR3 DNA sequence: TGTGCCAGCAGTTTATTCGGGGAGAACACCGGGGAGCTGTTTTTT. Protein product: CASSLFGENTGELFF.

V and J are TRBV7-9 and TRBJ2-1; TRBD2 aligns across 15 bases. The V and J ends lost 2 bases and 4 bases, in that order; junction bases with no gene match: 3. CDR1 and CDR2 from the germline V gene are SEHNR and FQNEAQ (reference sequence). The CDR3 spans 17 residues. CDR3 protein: CASSLTGTSGRYNEQFF. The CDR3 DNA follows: TGTGCCAGCAGCTTAACCGGGACTAGCGGGAGGTACAATGAGCAGTTCTTC. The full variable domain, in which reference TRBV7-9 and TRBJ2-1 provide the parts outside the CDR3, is DTGVSQNPRHKITKRGQNVTFRCDPISEHNRLYWYRQTLGQGPEFLTYFQNEAQLEKSRLLSDRFSAERPKGSFSTLEIQRTEQGDSAMYLCASSLTGTSGRYNEQFFGPGTRLTVL.

CDR3 nucleotides: TGCGCCAGCAGCCAAGATGCCAGCAGCTCCTACGAGCAGTACTTC. It codes for CASSQDASSSYEQYF. The chain uses TRBV4-1 and TRBJ2-7; no definite D call. Trimming stripped 0 bases from V and 0 bases from J, with 9 bases between. This CDR3 has 15 amino acids. Germline-derived CDR1 and CDR2 are MGHRA and YSYEKL.

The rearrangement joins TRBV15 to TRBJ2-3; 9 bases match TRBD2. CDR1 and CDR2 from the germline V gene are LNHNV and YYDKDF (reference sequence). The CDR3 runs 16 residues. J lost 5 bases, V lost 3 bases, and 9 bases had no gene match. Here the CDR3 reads CATSSSEREVRDTQYF. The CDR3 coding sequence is TGTGCCACCAGCAGCTCAGAGCGGGAGGTGAGAGATACGCAGTATTTT.

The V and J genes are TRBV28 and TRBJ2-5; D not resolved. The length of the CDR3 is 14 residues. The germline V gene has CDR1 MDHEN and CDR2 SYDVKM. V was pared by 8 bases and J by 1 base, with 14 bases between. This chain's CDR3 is CASRTLRAQETQYF. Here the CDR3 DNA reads TGTGCCAGCCGTACTTTGAGAGCCCAAGAGACCCAGTACTTC.

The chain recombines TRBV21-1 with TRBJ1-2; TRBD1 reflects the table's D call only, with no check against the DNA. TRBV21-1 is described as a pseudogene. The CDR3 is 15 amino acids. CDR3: CASSTSSDRNYGYTF. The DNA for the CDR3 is TGTGCCAGCAGCACCTCCTCGGACAGAAACTATGGCTACACCTTC.

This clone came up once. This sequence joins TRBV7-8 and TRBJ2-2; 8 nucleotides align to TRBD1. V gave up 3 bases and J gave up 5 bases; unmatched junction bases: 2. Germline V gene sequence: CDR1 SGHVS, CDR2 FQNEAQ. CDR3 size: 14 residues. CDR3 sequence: CASSFQGATGELFF. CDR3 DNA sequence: TGTGCCAGCAGCTTTCAGGGGGCGACCGGGGAGCTGTTTTTT.

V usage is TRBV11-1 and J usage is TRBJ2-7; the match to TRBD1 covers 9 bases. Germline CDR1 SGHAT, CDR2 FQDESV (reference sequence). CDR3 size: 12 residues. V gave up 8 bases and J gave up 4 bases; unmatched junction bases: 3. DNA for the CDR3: TGTGCCAGCGGACAGGGGACGTACGAGCAGTACTTC. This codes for CASGQGTYEQYF.

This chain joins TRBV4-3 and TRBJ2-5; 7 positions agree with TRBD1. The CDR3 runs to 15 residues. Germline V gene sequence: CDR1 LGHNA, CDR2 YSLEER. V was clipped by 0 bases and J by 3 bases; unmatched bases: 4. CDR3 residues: CASSQDKGAEETQYF. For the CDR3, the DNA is TGCGCCAGCAGCCAAGATAAGGGGGCGGAAGAGACCCAGTACTTC.

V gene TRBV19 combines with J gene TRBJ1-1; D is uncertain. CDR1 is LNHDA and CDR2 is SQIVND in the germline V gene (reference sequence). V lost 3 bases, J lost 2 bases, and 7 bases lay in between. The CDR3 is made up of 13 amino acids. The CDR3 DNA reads TGTGCCAGTAGTATGACCAAAAACACTGAAGCTTTCTTT. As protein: CASSMTKNTEAFF.

The CDR3 DNA follows: TGTGCCAGCAGCAAAGTGACAGGGGGCGAGAGGTACGAGCAGTACTTC. Residues: CASSKVTGGERYEQYF. The chain has TRBV11-2 and TRBJ2-7; 10 bases fit TRBD1. Trimming removed 5 bases from V and 4 bases from J; junction bases left unmatched: 11. Germline V gene sequence: CDR1 SGHAT, CDR2 FQNNGV. The CDR3 has 16 amino acids.

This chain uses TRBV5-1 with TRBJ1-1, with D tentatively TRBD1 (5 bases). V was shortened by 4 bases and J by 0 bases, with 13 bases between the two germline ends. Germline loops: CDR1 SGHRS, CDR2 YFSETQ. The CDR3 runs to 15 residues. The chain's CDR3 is CASSGPGTVNTEAFF. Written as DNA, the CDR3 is TGCGCCAGCAGCGGCCCCGGGACGGTGAACACTGAAGCTTTCTTT.

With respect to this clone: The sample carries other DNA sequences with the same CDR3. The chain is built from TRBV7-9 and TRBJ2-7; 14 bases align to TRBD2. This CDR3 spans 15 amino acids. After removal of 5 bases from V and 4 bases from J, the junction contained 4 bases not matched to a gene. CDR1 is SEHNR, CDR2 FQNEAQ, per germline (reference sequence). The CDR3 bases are TGTGCCAGCAGCCCTCGGACTAGCGGGAGGTACGAGCAGTACTTC. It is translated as CASSPRTSGRYEQYF.

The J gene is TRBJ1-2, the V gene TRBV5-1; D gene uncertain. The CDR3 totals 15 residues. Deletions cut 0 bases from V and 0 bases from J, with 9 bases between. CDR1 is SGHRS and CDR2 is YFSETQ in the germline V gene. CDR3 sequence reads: CASSLGDIPNYGYTF. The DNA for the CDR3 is TGCGCCAGCAGCTTGGGTGATATTCCTAACTATGGCTACACCTTC.

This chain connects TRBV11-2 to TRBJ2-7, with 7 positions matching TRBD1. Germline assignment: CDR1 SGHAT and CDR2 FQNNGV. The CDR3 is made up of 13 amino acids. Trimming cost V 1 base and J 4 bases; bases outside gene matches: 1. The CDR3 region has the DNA TGTGCCAGCAGCTTAGCACAGGGGTACGAGCAGTACTTC. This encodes CASSLAQGYEQYF.

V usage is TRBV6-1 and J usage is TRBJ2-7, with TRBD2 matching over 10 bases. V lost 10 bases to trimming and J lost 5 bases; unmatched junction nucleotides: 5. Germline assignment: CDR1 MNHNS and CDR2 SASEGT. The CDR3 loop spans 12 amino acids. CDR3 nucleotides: TGTGCCACTCTAGCGGGAGTGGACGAGCAGTACTTC. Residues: CATLAGVDEQYF.

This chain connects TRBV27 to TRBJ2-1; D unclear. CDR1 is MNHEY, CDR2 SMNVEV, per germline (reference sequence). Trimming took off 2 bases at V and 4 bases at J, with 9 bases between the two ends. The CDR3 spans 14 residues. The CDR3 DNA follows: TGTGCCAGCAGTTTAGGGCTAGAGTACAATGAGCAGTTCTTC. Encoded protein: CASSLGLEYNEQFF.

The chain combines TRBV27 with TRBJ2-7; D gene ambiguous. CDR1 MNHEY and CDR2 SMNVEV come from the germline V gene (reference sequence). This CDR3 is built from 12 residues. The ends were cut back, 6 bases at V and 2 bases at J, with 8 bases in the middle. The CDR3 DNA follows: TGTGCCAGCAGAGGCGGAACCTACGAGCAGTACTTC. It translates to CASRGGTYEQYF.

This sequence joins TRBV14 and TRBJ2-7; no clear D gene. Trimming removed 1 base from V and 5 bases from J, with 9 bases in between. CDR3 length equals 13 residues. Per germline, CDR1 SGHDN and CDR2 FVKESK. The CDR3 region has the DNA TGTGCCAGCAGCCAAGTCTTACTGCACGAGCAGTACTTC. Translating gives CASSQVLLHEQYF.

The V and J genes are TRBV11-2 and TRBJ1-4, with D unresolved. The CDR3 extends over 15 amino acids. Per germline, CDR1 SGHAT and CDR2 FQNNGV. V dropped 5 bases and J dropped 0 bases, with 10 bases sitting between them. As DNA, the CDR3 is TGTGCCAGCAGCCGTCGATTCACAACTAATGAAAAACTGTTTTTT. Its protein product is CASSRRFTTNEKLFF.

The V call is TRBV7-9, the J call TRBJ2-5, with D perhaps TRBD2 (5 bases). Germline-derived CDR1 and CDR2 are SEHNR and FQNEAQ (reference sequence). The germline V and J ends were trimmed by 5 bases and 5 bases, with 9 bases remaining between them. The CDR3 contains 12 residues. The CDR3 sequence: CASSRGWETQYF. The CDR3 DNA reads TGTGCCAGCAGCCGAGGGTGGGAGACCCAGTACTTC. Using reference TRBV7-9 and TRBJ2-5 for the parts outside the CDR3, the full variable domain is DTGVSQNPRHKITKRGQNVTFRCDPISEHNRLYWYRQTLGQGPEFLTYFQNEAQLEKSRLLSDRFSAERPKGSFSTLEIQRTEQGDSAMYLCASSRGWETQYFGPGTRLLVL.